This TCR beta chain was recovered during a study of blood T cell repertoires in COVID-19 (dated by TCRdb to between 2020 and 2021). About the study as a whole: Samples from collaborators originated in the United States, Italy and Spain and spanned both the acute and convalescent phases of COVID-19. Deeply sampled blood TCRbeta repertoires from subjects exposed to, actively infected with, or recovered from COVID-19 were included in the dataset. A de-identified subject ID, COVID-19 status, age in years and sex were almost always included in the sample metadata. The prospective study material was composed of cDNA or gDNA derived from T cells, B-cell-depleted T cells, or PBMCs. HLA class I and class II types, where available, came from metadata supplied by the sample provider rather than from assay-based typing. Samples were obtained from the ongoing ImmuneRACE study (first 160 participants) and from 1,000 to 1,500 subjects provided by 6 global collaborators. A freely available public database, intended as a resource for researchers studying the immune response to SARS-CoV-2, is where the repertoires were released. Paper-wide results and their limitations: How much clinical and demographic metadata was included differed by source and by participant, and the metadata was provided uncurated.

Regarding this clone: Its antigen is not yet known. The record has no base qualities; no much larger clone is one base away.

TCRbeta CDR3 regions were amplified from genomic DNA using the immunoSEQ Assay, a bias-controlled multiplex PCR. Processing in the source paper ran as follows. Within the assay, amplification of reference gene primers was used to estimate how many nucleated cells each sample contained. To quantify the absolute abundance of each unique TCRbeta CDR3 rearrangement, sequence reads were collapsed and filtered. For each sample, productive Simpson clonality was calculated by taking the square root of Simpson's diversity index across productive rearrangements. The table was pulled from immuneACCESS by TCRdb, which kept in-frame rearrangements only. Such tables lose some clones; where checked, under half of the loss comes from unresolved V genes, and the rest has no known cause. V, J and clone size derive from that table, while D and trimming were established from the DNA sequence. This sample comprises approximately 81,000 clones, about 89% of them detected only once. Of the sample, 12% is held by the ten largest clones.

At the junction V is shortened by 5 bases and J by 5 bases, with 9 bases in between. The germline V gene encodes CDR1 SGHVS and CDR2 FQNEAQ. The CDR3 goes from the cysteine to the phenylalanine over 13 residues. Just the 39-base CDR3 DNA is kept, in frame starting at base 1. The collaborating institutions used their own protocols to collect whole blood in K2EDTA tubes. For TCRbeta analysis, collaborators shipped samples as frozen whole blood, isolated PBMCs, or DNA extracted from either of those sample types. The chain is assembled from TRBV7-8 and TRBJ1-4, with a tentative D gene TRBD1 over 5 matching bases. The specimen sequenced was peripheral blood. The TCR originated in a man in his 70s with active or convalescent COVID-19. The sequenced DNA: TGTGCCAGCAGCATTAACAGGAATGAAAAACTGTTTTTT. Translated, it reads CASSINRNEKLFF.